A selection of T cell receptor beta chains follows, all from one sample in a study of OX40 agonist ivuxolimab in advanced cancers. The table came from immunoSEQ multiplex PCR; TCRdb's copy has only in-frame clones and leaves some out. The sample consists of about 64,000 clones, 88% of them appearing once. The sample consisted of CD4+ or CD8+ T cells sorted from blood, taken in a trial of the OX40 agonist ivuxolimab. All receptors come from an adult with an advanced solid tumor such as melanoma, head and neck, liver or kidney cancer. CDR3s include the opening cysteine and the closing phenylalanine or tryptophan. The D gene is left open where the match is weak. Size is omitted from some rows. Given values are once, few, many or a class for expanded clones.

v_call	clone_size	d_call	j_call	cdr3_aa	cdr3_nt
TRBV18	NA	TRBD1	TRBJ2-7	CASSPGTGEQYF	TGTGCCAGCTCACCCGGGACAGGGGAACAGTACTTC
TRBV18	few	NA	TRBJ1-5	CASSPPGPAVFPQHF	TGTGCCAGCTCACCACCTGGGCCCGCAGTGTTTCCCCAGCATTTT
TRBV5-1	NA	NA	TRBJ1-2	CASSLAETNYGYTF	TGCGCCAGCAGCCTCGCAGAGACTAACTATGGCTACACCTTC
TRBV15	few	TRBD2	TRBJ2-7	CATAQLAGGSEQYF	TGTGCCACGGCCCAACTAGCGGGAGGAAGCGAGCAGTACTTC
TRBV15	NA	NA	TRBJ2-3	CATSLGDRPTDTQYF	TGTGCCACCAGCCTAGGGGACCGCCCCACAGATACGCAGTATTTT
TRBV29-1	NA	NA	TRBJ2-1	CSGLLVQQFF	TGCAGCGGCCTTCTCGTCCAGCAGTTCTTC
TRBV19	NA	NA	TRBJ1-3	CATHRRGSGNTIYF	TGTGCCACCCATAGACGGGGGAGTGGAAACACCATATATTTT
TRBV28	NA	TRBD1	TRBJ2-1	CASSSLFPGTAGRYLSMFF	TGTGCCAGCAGTTCCTTATTCCCCGGGACAGCCGGACGTTATCTCAGCATGTTCTTC
TRBV7-3	NA	NA	TRBJ2-1	CASSLGGTLSYNEQFF	TGTGCCAGCAGCCTGGGGGGCACCCTCTCCTACAATGAGCAGTTCTTC
TRBV19	NA	TRBD2	TRBJ2-3	CASSIAGGLRDTQYF	TGTGCCAGTAGTATAGCGGGAGGCCTGAGGGATACGCAGTATTTT
TRBV5-1	NA	TRBD1	TRBJ1-2	CASSLEGQLYGYTF	TGCGCCAGCAGCTTGGAGGGACAGCTTTATGGCTACACCTTC
TRBV5-8	NA	NA	TRBJ1-2	CASRSTGAYGYTF	TGTGCCAGCAGATCGACTGGGGCTTATGGCTACACCTTC
TRBV5-1	NA	TRBD1	TRBJ1-1	CASSLRQGPSLQAFF	TGCGCCAGCAGCCTACGACAGGGGCCGTCCTTACAAGCTTTCTTT
TRBV28	NA	NA	TRBJ1-4	CASTPGGASNEKLFF	TGTGCCAGCACCCCTGGGGGGGCTTCTAATGAAAAACTGTTTTTT
TRBV2	few	NA	TRBJ2-2	CASRARTEGGELFF	TGTGCCAGCAGGGCCAGGACAGAGGGCGGGGAGCTGTTTTTT
TRBV6-1	NA	NA	TRBJ1-5	CASSEGSQLRQPQHF	TGTGCCAGCAGTGAAGGATCTCAGCTAAGACAGCCCCAGCATTTT
TRBV5-1	NA	TRBD1	TRBJ2-5	CASSYASQGAETQYF	TGCGCCAGCAGCTACGCTTCGCAGGGGGCCGAGACCCAGTACTTC
TRBV4-2	NA	TRBD2	TRBJ2-1	CASSQGLEIIDEQFF	TGTGCCAGCAGTCAAGGACTAGAAATAATCGATGAGCAGTTCTTC
TRBV28	NA	NA	TRBJ1-2	CASIGALDYGYTF	TGTGCCAGCATTGGGGCCTTAGACTATGGCTACACCTTC
TRBV28	once	TRBD2	TRBJ2-1	CASSPGLAGVIYNEQFF	TGTGCCAGCAGTCCAGGACTAGCGGGCGTGATATACAATGAGCAGTTCTTC
TRBV30	NA	TRBD2	TRBJ2-1	CAWTSGRASNEQFF	TGTGCCTGGACTAGCGGGAGGGCCTCGAATGAGCAGTTCTTC
TRBV28	NA	NA	TRBJ1-1	CATLGAGVNTEAFF	TGTGCCACCCTTGGGGCGGGTGTGAACACTGAAGCTTTCTTT
TRBV2	once	TRBD2	TRBJ2-5	CASSVLAVQETQYF	TGTGCCAGCAGTGTTCTAGCGGTACAAGAGACCCAGTACTTC
TRBV25-1	NA	TRBD1	TRBJ2-7	CASSGMDRGEYEQYF	TGTGCCAGCAGTGGAATGGACAGGGGTGAGTACGAGCAGTACTTC
TRBV28	NA	NA	TRBJ2-7	CASTPPGLFSQQYF	TGTGCCAGCACCCCACCAGGACTGTTTAGCCAGCAGTACTTC
TRBV7-3	NA	NA	TRBJ2-1	CASSLEAGHNEQFF	TGTGCCAGCAGCTTAGAGGCAGGTCACAATGAGCAGTTCTTC
TRBV5-5	NA	NA	TRBJ2-1	CASSLVGDPSYNEQFF	TGTGCCAGCAGCTTGGTAGGTGACCCCTCCTACAATGAGCAGTTCTTC
TRBV11-2	once	TRBD2	TRBJ2-1	CASSFTSGAYNEQFF	TGTGCCAGCAGCTTCACTAGCGGAGCCTACAATGAGCAGTTCTTC
TRBV5-1	NA	TRBD2	TRBJ2-2	CASSLGGSTGELFF	TGCGCCAGCAGCTTAGGCGGGAGTACCGGGGAGCTGTTTTTT